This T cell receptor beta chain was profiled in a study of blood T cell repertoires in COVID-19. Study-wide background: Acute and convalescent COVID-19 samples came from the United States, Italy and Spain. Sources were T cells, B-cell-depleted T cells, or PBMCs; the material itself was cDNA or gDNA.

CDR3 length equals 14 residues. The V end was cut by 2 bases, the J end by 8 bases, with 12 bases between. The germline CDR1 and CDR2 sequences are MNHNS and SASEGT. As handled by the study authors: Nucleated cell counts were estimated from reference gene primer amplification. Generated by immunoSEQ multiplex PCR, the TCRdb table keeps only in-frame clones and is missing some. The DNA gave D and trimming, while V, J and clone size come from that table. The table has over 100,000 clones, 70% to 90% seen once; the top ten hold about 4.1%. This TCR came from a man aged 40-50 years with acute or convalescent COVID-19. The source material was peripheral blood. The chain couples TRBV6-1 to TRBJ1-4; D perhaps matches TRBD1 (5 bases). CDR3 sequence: CASSENRSWEKLFF. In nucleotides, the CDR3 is TGTGCCAGCAGTGAAAACAGGTCCTGGGAAAAACTGTTTTTT.